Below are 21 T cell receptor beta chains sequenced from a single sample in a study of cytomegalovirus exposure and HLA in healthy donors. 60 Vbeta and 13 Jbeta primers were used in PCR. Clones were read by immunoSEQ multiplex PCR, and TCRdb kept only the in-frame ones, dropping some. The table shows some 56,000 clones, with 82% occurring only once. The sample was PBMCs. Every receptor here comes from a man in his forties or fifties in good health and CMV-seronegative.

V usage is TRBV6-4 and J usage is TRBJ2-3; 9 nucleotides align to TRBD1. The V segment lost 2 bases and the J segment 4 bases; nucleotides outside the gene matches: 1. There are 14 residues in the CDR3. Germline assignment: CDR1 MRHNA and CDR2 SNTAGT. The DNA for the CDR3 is TGTGCCAGCAGTGACACAGGGGGCGCAGATACGCAGTATTTT. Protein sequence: CASSDTGGADTQYF.

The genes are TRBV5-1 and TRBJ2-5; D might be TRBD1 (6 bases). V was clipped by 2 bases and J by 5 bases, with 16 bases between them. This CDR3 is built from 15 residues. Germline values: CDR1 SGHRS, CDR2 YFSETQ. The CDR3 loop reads CASSFHQGPDETQYF. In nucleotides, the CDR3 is TGCGCCAGCAGCTTCCATCAGGGGCCCGACGAGACCCAGTACTTC.

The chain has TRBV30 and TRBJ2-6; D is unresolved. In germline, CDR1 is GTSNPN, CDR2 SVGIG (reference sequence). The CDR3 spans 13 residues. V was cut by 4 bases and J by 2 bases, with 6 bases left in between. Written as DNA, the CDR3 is TGTGCCTGGACCCCTCCTGGGGCCAACGTCCTGACTTTC. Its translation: CAWTPPGANVLTF.

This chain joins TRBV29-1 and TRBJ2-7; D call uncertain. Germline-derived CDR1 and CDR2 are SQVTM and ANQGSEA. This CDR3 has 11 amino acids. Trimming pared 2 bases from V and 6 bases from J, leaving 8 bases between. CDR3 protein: CSVEQVGEQYF. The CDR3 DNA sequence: TGCAGCGTTGAACAGGTCGGCGAGCAGTACTTC.

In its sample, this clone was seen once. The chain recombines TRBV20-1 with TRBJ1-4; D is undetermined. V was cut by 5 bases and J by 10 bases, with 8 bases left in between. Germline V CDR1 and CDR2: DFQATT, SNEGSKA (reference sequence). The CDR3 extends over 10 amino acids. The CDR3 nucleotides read TGCAGTGCTTCGGCGGGAAAACTGTTTTTT. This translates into CSASAGKLFF.

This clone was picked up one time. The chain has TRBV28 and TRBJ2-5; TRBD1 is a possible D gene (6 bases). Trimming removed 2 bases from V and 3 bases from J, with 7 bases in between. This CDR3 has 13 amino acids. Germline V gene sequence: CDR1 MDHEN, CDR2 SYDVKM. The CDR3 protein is CASSLHREETQYF. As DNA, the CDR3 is TGTGCCAGCAGTTTACACAGGGAAGAGACCCAGTACTTC.

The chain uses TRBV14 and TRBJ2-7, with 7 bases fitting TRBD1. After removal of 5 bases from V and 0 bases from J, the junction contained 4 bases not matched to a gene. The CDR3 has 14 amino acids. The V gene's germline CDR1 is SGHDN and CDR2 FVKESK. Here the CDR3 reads CASSVGDSSYEQYF. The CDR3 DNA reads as TGTGCCAGCAGCGTAGGGGACAGCTCCTACGAGCAGTACTTC.

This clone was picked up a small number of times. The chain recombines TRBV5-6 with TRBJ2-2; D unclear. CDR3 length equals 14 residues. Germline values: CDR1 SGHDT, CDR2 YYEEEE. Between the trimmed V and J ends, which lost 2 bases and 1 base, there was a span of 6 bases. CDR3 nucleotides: TGTGCCAGCAGCTTTCGACAGAACACCGGGGAGCTGTTTTTT. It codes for CASSFRQNTGELFF.

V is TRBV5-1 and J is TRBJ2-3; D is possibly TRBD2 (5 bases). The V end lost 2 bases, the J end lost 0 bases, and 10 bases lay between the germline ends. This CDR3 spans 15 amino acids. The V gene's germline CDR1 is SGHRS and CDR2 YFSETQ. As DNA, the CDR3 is TGCGCCAGCAGCTTAGATAGCGTGAGCACAGATACGCAGTATTTT. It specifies CASSLDSVSTDTQYF.

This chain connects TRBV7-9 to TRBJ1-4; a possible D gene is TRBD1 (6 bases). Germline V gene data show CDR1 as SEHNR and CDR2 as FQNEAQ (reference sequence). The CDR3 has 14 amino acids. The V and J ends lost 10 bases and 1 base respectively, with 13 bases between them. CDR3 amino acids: CATSDSLTNEKLFF. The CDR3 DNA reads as TGTGCCACCTCGGACAGCCTAACTAATGAAAAACTGTTTTTT. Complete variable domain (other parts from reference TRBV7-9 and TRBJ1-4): DTGVSQNPRHKITKRGQNVTFRCDPISEHNRLYWYRQTLGQGPEFLTYFQNEAQLEKSRLLSDRFSAERPKGSFSTLEIQRTEQGDSAMYLCATSDSLTNEKLFFGSGTQLSVL.

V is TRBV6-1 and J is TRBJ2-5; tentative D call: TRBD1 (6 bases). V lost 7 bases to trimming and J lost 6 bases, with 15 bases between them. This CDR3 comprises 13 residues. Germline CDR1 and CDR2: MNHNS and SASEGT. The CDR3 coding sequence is TGTGCCAGCACGGCCCAGGGGCAAAAGACCCAGTACTTC. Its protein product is CASTAQGQKTQYF.

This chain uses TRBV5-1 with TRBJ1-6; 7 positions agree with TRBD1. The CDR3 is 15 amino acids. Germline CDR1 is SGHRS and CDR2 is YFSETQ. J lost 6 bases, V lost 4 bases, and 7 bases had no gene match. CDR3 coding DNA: TGCGCCAGCAGCCGGGGGACAGTGATTAATTCACCCCTCCACTTT. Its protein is CASSRGTVINSPLHF.

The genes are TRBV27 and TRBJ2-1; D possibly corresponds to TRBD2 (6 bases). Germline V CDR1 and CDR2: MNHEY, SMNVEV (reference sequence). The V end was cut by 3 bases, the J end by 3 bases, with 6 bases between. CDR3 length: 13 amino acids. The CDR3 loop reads CASSLDYYNEQFF. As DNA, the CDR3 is TGTGCCAGCAGTTTGGACTACTACAATGAGCAGTTCTTC.

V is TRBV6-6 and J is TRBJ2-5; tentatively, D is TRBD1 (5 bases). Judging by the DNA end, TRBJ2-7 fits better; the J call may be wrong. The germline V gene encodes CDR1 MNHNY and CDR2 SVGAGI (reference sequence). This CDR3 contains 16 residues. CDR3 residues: CASSYPQQSQGYEQYF. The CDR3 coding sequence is TGTGCCAGCAGTTACCCACAACAGTCGCAGGGCTACGAGCAGTACTTC.

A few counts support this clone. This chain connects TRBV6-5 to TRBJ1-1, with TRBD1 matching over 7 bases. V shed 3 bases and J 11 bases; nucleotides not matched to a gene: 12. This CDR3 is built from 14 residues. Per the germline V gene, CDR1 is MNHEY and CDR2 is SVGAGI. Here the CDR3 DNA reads TGTGCCAGCAGTTATAACATTGGAACAGGGGTGGCTTTCTTT. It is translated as CASSYNIGTGVAFF.

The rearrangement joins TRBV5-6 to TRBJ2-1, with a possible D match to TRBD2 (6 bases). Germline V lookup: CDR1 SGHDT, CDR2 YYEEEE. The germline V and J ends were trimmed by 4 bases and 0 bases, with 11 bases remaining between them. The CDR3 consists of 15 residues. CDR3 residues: CASSPPGGSYNEQFF. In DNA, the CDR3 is TGTGCCAGCAGCCCCCCCGGGGGCTCCTACAATGAGCAGTTCTTC.

CDR3 in amino acids: CASSSGTSGRNEQFF. The DNA of the CDR3 is TGTGCCAGCAGTTCCGGGACTAGCGGGAGGAATGAGCAGTTCTTC. The chain joins TRBV27 to TRBJ2-1, with 15 positions matching TRBD2. V lost 4 bases, J lost 7 bases, and 2 bases stayed unmatched. CDR1 and CDR2 from the germline V gene are MNHEY and SMNVEV (reference sequence). The length of the CDR3 is 15 residues.

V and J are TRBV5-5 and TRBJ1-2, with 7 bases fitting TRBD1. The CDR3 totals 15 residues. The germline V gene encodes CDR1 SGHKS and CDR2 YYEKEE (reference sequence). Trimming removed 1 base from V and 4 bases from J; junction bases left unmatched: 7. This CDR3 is CASSLKVDRSYGYTF. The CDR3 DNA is TGTGCCAGCAGCTTGAAGGTGGACAGGTCCTATGGCTACACCTTC.

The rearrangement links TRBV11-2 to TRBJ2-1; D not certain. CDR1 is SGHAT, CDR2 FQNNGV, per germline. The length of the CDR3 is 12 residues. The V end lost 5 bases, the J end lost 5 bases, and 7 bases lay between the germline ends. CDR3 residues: CASSPKNNEQFF. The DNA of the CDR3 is TGTGCCAGCAGCCCTAAAAACAATGAGCAGTTCTTC.

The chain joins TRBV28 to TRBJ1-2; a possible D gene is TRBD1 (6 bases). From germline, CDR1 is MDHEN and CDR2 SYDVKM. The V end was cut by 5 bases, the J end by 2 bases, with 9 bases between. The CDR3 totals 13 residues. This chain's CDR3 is CASSPTGNYGYTF. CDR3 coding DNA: TGTGCCAGCAGTCCGACAGGCAACTATGGCTACACCTTC.

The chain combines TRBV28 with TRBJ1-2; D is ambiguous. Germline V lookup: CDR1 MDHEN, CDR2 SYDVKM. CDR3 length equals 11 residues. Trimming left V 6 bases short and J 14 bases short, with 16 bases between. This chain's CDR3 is CASRSSARATF. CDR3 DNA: TGTGCCAGCAGGTCCTCCGCGAGGGCTACCTTC.